These 2 T cell receptor beta chains came from one sample sequenced in a study of CD8+CD57+ T cells in acquired aplastic anemia. Genomic DNA templated the TCR beta VDJ and CDR3 profiling. TCRdb recomputed calls from the reads with MiXCR, one row per CDR3 protein. The data contain some 210,000 distinct CDR3 sequences, approximately 57% of them seen just once; the ten biggest clones take up approximately 32%. The sequencing sample was made of sorted CD4+, CD8+, or CD8+CD57+ T cells (not recorded which) from PBMCs. Receptor source: a human donor in good health.

This sequence joins TRBV7-8 and TRBJ2-2; 9 positions match TRBD1. The ends lost 0 bases at V and 4 bases at J; junction bases unmatched: 6. The length of the CDR3 is 17 residues. The germline gives CDR1 SGHVS, CDR2 FQNEAQ. Here the CDR3 DNA reads TGTGCCAGCAGCTTAGCTTCCGGGACAGGGCGCACCGGGGAGCTGTTTTTT. Its translation is CASSLASGTGRTGELFF.

The DNA of the CDR3 is TGTGCCAGCAGAGTAGACAGGGCGGCCGATTCACCCCTCCACTTT. Residues: CASRVDRAADSPLHF. The genes are TRBV2 and TRBJ1-6; 7 bases are shared with TRBD1. The CDR3 contains 15 residues. CDR1 SNHLY and CDR2 FYNNEI come from the germline V gene. Trimming removed 6 bases from V and 8 bases from J; junction bases left unmatched: 10. The variable domain in full, completed from reference TRBV2 and TRBJ1-6, reads EPEVTQTPSHQVTQMGQEVILRCVPISNHLYFYWYRQILGQKVEFLVSFYNNEISEKSEIFDDQFSVERPDGSNFTLKIRSTKLEDSAMYFCASRVDRAADSPLHFGNGTRLTVT.